The 5 T cell receptor beta chains below all came from one sample that was sequenced in a study of naive and memory T cell subsets. General study findings and limits: A few larger clonotypes appeared in naive repertoires, especially CD8, possibly memory cells re-expressing CD45RA.

No antigen has been identified for these receptors. Two oligonucleotides, mixed equimolar, formed the beta constant-region primer covering TRBC1 and TRBC2. Ligated cDNA was amplified by four rounds of PCR with nested alpha and beta constant-region primers and SP2. TCRdb itself ran the UMI-ligation and nested PCR reads through MiXCR, one entry per CDR3 protein. The sample contains some 110,000 distinct CDR3 sequences, about 15% of which appear only once. Sequencing was done on a sample of naive CD8+ T cells from blood. Source of these receptors: a human donor in good health.

This clonotype was counted at least ten times. The chain links TRBV6-5 to TRBJ2-1, with TRBD2 identical over 10 bases. The CDR3 is 15 residues long. V lost 6 bases, J lost 9 bases, and 11 bases stayed unmatched. CDR1 and CDR2 (germline): MNHEY, SVGAGI. The CDR3 nucleotides are TGTGCCAGCAGGATCGAGCGGGAGGGATTTGGTGAGCAGTTCTTC. It codes for CASRIEREGFGEQFF.

The chain is built from TRBV5-4 and TRBJ2-7; 13 positions agree with TRBD2. Germline values: CDR1 SGHNT, CDR2 YYREEE (reference sequence). J lost 3 bases, V lost 4 bases, and 7 bases had no gene match. The CDR3 runs to 16 residues. The CDR3 protein is CASSLRTSGSFYEQYF. The CDR3 DNA follows: TGTGCCAGCAGCCTCCGGACTAGCGGGAGCTTCTACGAGCAGTACTTC.

This clonotype was observed many times. This sequence joins TRBV4-3 and TRBJ2-1; 9 nucleotides agree with TRBD2. Germline trimming cut 4 bases from V and 3 bases from J; bases unmatched to any gene: 4. The CDR3 covers 15 residues. Per germline, CDR1 LGHNA and CDR2 YSLEER. The CDR3 DNA is TGCGCCAGCAGCCGGGGGACTAGCCTCTACAATGAGCAGTTCTTC. Protein product: CASSRGTSLYNEQFF.

This clonotype was picked up a small number of times. The rearrangement joins TRBV11-3 to TRBJ2-1, with TRBD1 identical over 9 bases. The germline gives CDR1 SGHNT, CDR2 YENEEA. This CDR3 is 15 amino acids long. V shed 7 bases and J 8 bases; nucleotides not matched to a gene: 12. As DNA, the CDR3 is TGTGCCAGCACCTACAAGGCGGGACAGGGCTATGAGCAGTTCTTC. Translated: CASTYKAGQGYEQFF.

This clonotype was seen at least ten times. This chain joins TRBV20-1 and TRBJ2-1, with 11 bases fitting TRBD2. This CDR3 is built from 15 residues. CDR1 is DFQATT, CDR2 SNEGSKA, per germline (reference sequence). V lost 0 bases to trimming and J lost 8 bases; unmatched junction nucleotides: 6. In nucleotides, the CDR3 is TGCAGTGCTAGAGATTTAGCGGGGGGGCGCGATGAGCAGTTCTTC. Translated, it gives CSARDLAGGRDEQFF.